Listed below are T cell receptor beta chains from one sample, sequenced in a study of vaccination effects on CD4 cells after COVID-19. These receptors lack a known antigen. Produced via immunoSEQ multiplex PCR; TCRdb's table is partial and in-frame only. The table lists about 41,000 clones, under 85% of them singletons, with 2.5% to 3% in the top ten. This specimen was CD4+ T cells from PBMCs cultured with HCoV-NL63 spike peptides, taken before COVID-19 vaccination. The source of these receptors is a human donor who received a COVID-19 vaccine. CDR3s include the opening cysteine and the closing phenylalanine or tryptophan. D genes are given only for firm matches. Clone size is not always given. Where it is, it says once, few, many or a class for expanded clones.

-,-,13,TRBV28,TRBJ1-3,TGTGCCAGCAGTGAGGTGATTGGAAACACCATATATTTT,CASSEVIGNTIYF
TRBD1,few,18,TRBV6-2/TRBV6-3,TRBJ1-5,TGTGCCAGCAGTTCCGTCCCGGGACAGGGGTCGAGGCATCAGCCCCAGCATTTT,CASSSVPGQGSRHQPQHF
TRBD1,-,15,TRBV7-2,TRBJ1-3,TGTGCCAGCAGCCGGAGGACAGGGGATGGAAACACCATATATTTT,CASSRRTGDGNTIYF
-,-,15,TRBV6-5,TRBJ1-1,TGTGCCAGCAACTTGGGCGGGTCCAATAGGGCTGAAGCTTTCTTT,CASNLGGSNRAEAFF
-,-,15,TRBV5-1,TRBJ1-5,TGCGCCAGCAGCTTCTCCGGCAGGGAACATCAGCCCCAGCATTTT,CASSFSGREHQPQHF
-,few,17,TRBV5-8,TRBJ1-5,TGTGCCAGCAGCTTGCAGTTACGGACGGGGAGCAATCAGCCCCAGCATTTT,CASSLQLRTGSNQPQHF
-,-,15,TRBV24-1,TRBJ2-1,TGTGCCACCAGTGATCCGGGGACGGCGGCGAATGAGCAGTTCTTC,CATSDPGTAANEQFF
-,few,15,TRBV5-1,TRBJ2-2,TGCGCCAGCAGCCCGCAGGGGATGAACACCGGGGAGCTGTTTTTT,CASSPQGMNTGELFF
-,-,16,TRBV7-2,TRBJ1-3,TGTGCCAGCAGCTTAGAAGGAGGGTACTCTGGAAACACCATATATTTT,CASSLEGGYSGNTIYF
-,-,18,TRBV7-3,TRBJ2-2,TGTGCCAGCAGCTTAAAGTCGGGGGTCCCTCAAAACACCGGGGAGCTGTTTTTT,CASSLKSGVPQNTGELFF
-,-,12,TRBV12-5,TRBJ1-6,TGTGCTAGTAGCCTCAGTAATTCACCCCTCCACTTT,CASSLSNSPLHF
-,-,14,TRBV2,TRBJ1-5,TGTGCCAGCAGTGGCGGGACAAGCAATCAGCCCCAGCATTTT,CASSGGTSNQPQHF
-,-,14,TRBV6-5,TRBJ1-6,TGTGCCAGCAGTTACTCGATTCAGGGATCACCCCTCCACTTT,CASSYSIQGSPLHF
TRBD1,-,14,TRBV6-6,TRBJ2-3,TGTGCCAGCGGTGACAGGGGTAGCACAGATACGCAGTATTTT,CASGDRGSTDTQYF
TRBD2,-,18,TRBV7-2,TRBJ2-3,TGTGCCAGCAGCTTCCGGGGACTAGCGGGGGTCACGACGGATACGCAGTATTTT,CASSFRGLAGVTTDTQYF